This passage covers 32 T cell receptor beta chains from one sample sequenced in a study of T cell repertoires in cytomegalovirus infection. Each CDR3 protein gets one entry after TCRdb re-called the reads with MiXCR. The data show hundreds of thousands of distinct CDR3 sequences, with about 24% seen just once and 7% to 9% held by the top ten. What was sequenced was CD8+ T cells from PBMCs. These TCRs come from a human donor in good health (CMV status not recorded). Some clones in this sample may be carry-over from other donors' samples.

Written as DNA, the CDR3 is TGTGCCACCAGTGCGATCCCGGGAGGGAAAGGCAATGAGCAGTTCTTC. It is translated as CATSAIPGGKGNEQFF. This chain joins TRBV24-1 and TRBJ2-1; TRBD2 matches at 8 bases. The CDR3 sequence is 16 residues long. J gave up 6 bases and V 5 bases, and 11 bases lay outside the gene matches. Germline CDR1 and CDR2: KGHDR and SFDVKD.

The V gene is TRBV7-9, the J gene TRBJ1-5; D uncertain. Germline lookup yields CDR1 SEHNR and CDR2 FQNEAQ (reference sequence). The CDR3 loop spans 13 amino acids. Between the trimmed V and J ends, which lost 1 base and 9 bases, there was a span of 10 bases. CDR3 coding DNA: TGTGCCAGCAGCTTAGAAAGGTCGTGGCCCCAGCATTTT. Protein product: CASSLERSWPQHF.

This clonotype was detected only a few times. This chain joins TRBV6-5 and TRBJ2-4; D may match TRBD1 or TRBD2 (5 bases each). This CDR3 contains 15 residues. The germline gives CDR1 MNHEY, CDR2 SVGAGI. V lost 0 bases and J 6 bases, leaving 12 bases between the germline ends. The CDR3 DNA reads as TGTGCCAGCAGTTACTCGATCCCGGGGACAAACATTCAGTACTTC. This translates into CASSYSIPGTNIQYF.

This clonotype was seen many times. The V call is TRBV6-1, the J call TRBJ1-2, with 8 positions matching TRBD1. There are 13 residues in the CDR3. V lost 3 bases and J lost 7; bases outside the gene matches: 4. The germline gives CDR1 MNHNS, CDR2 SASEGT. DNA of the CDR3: TGTGCCAGCAGTGATACAGGGGGACGTGGCTACACCTTC. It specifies CASSDTGGRGYTF.

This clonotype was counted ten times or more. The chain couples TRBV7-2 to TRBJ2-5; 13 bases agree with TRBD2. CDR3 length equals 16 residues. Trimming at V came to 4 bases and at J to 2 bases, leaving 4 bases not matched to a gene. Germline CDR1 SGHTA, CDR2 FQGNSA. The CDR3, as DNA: TGTGCCAGCAGCTACGGACTAGCGGGGGTGCAAGAGACCCAGTACTTC. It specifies CASSYGLAGVQETQYF.

The CDR3 DNA reads TGTGCCAGCAGCCAAGGGACAGGGATCTACGAGCAGTACGTC. This gives the protein CASSQGTGIYEQYV. The chain has TRBV4-2 and TRBJ2-7; the match to TRBD1 covers 8 bases. V dropped 1 base and J dropped 3; count of bases not matched to a gene: 2. CDR1 and CDR2 (germline): LGHNA, YNFKEQ. This CDR3 is 14 amino acids long.

In nucleotides, the CDR3 is TGTGCCAGCAGTTCCACAGGGGACCCAAACTATGGCTACACCTTC. It is translated as CASSSTGDPNYGYTF. V and J are TRBV6-5 and TRBJ1-2; 7 nucleotides line up with TRBD1. The CDR3 totals 15 residues. The V gene end was trimmed by 4 bases and the J gene end by 2 bases; junction bases not matched to a gene: 7. Germline V gene data show CDR1 as MNHEY and CDR2 as SVGAGI.

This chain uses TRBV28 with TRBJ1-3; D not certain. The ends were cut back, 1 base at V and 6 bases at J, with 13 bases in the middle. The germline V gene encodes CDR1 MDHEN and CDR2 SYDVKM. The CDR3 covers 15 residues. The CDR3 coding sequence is TGTGCCAGCAGTTTATTCTTGGGCTCTCAAAACACCATATATTTT. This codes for CASSLFLGSQNTIYF.

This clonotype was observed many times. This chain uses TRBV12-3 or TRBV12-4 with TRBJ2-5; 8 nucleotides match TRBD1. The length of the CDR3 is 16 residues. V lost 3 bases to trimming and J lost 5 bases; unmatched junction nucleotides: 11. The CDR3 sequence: CASSFIGTGGKETQYF. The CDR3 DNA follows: TGTGCCAGCAGTTTTATCGGTACAGGGGGGAAGGAGACCCAGTACTTC.

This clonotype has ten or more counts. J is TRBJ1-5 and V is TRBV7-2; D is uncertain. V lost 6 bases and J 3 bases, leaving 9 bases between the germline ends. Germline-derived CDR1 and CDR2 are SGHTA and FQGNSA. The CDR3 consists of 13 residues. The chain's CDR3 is CASREWANQPQHF. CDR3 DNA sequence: TGTGCCAGCAGAGAATGGGCCAATCAGCCCCAGCATTTT.

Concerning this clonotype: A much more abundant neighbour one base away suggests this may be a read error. The CDR3 DNA sequence: TGTGCCAGCAACATCGCGACAGGGGGAAACACCGGGGAGCTGTTTTTT. It yields the protein CASNIATGGNTGELFF. The chain is built from TRBV7-6 and TRBJ2-2; TRBD1 matches at 9 bases. In germline, CDR1 is SGHVS, CDR2 FNYEAQ. V lost 7 bases and J lost 2; bases outside the gene matches: 8. The CDR3 is 16 amino acids. Using reference TRBV7-6 and TRBJ2-2 for the parts outside the CDR3, the full variable domain is GAGVSQSPRYKVTKRGQDVALRCDPISGHVSLYWYRQALGQGPEFLTYFNYEAQQDKSGLPNDRFSAERPEGSISTLTIQRTEQRDSAMYRCASNIATGGNTGELFFGEGSRLTVL.

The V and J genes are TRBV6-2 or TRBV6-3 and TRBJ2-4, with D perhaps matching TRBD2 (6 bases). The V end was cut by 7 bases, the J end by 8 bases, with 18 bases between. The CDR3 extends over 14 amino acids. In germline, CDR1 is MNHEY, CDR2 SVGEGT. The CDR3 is CASTTDGGRDIQYF. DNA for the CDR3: TGTGCCAGCACCACGGACGGGGGAAGGGACATTCAGTACTTC.

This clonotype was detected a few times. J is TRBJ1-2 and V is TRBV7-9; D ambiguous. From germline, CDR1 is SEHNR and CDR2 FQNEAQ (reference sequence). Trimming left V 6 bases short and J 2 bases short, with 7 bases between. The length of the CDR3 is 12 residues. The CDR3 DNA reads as TGTGCCAGCAGGGGAGGGAACTATGGCTACACCTTC. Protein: CASRGGNYGYTF. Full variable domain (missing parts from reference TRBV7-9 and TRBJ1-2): DTGVSQNPRHKITKRGQNVTFRCDPISEHNRLYWYRQTLGQGPEFLTYFQNEAQLEKSRLLSDRFSAERPKGSFSTLEIQRTEQGDSAMYLCASRGGNYGYTFGSGTRLTVV.

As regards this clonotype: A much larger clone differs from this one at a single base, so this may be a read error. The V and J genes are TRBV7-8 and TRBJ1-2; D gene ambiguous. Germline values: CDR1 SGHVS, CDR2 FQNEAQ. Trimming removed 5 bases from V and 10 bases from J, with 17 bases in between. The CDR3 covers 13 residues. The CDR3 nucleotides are TGTGCCAGCAGCCCAGCGGGTAGCGGGGACTACACCTTC. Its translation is CASSPAGSGDYTF.

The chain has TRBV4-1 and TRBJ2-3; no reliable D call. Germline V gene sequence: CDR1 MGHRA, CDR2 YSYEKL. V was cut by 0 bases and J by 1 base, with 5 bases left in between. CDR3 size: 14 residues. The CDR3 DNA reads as TGCGCCAGCAGCCAAGAACCGGGCACAGATACGCAGTATTTT. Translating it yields CASSQEPGTDTQYF.

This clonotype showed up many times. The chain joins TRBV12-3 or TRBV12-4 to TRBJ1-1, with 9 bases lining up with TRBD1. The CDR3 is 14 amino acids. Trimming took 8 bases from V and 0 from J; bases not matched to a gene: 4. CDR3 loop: CASSGTGLNTEAFF. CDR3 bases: TGTGCCAGCTCAGGGACAGGGTTGAACACTGAAGCTTTCTTT.

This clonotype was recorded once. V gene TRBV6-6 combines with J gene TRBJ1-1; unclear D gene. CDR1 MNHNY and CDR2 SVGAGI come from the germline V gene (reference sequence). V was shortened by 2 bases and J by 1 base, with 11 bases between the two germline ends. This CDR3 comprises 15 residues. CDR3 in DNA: TGTGCCAGCAGTTACCAAGGGCTGGGGAACACTGAAGCTTTCTTT. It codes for CASSYQGLGNTEAFF.

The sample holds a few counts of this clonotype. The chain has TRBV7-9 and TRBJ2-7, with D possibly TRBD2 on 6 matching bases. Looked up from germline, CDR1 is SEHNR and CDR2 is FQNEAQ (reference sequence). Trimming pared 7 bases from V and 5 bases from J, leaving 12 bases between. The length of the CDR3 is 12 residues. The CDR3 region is CASTYGGHEQYF. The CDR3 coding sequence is TGTGCCAGCACCTATGGAGGGCACGAGCAGTACTTC.

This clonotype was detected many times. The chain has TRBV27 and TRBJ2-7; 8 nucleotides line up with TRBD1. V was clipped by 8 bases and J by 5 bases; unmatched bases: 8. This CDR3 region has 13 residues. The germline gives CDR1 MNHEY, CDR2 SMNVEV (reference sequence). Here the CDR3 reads CASAGTGPHEQYV. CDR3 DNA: TGTGCCAGCGCCGGGACAGGACCCCACGAGCAGTACGTC.

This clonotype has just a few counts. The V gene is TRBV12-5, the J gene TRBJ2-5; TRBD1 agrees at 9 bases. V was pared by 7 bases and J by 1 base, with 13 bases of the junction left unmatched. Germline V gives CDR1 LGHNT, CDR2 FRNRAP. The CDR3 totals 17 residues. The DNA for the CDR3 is TGTGCTAGTGCCTTTGAAATCAGGGACAGGGCCCAAGAGACCCAGTACTTC. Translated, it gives CASAFEIRDRAQETQYF.

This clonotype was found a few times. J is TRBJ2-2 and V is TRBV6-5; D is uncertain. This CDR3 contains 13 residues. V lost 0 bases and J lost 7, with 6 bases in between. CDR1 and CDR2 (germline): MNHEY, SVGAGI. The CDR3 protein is CASSYSMGGELFF. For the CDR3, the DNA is TGTGCCAGCAGTTACTCGATGGGCGGGGAGCTGTTTTTT.

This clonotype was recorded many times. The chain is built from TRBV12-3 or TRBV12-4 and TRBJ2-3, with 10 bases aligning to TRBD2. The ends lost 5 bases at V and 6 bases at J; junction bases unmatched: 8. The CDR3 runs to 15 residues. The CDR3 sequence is CASSIGTSVADTQYF. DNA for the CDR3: TGTGCCAGCAGTATCGGGACTAGCGTGGCGGATACGCAGTATTTT.

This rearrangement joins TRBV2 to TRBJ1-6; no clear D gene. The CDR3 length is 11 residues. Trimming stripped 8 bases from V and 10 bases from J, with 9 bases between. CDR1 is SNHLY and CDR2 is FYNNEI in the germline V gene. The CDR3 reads CASVGESPLHF. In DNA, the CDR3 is TGTGCCAGCGTGGGAGAATCACCCCTCCACTTT.

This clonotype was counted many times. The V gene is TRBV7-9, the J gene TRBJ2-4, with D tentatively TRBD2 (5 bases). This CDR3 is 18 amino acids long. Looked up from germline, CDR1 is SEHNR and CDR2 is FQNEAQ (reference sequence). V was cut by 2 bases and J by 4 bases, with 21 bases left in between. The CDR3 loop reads CASSLKEDLLPLKNIQYF. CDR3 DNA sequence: TGTGCCAGCAGCTTAAAAGAGGACTTACTACCGCTAAAAAACATTCAGTACTTC.

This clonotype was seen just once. The CDR3 nucleotides are TGCAGTGCTGGCCCTGGGGCAGGGGAAGGCTACACCTTC. It translates to CSAGPGAGEGYTF. V usage is TRBV20-1 and J usage is TRBJ1-2, with D possibly TRBD1 on 6 matching bases. Trimming took off 5 bases at V and 8 bases at J, with 18 bases between the two ends. The V gene's germline CDR1 is DFQATT and CDR2 SNEGSKA (reference sequence). The CDR3 is 13 residues long.

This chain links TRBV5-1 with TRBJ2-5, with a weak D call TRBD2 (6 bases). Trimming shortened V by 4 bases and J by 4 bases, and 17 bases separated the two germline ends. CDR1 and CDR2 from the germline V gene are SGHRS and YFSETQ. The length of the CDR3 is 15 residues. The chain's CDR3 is CASSPGPGGIETQYF. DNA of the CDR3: TGCGCCAGCAGCCCAGGGCCAGGAGGGATAGAGACCCAGTACTTC.

CDR3: CASSERAQRDFFQETQYF. The CDR3 DNA reads TGTGCCAGCAGTGAAAGGGCCCAGAGAGATTTCTTCCAAGAGACCCAGTACTTC. The chain carries TRBV25-1 and TRBJ2-5; the D is unclear. The CDR3 length is 18 residues. Trimming took 2 bases from V and 1 from J, leaving 20 bases between them. Germline CDR1 MGHDK, CDR2 SYGVNS.

CDR3 loop: CASSIGGHLNTEAFF. CDR3 DNA: TGTGCCAGTAGTATAGGGGGACACCTGAACACTGAAGCTTTCTTT. The J gene is TRBJ1-1, the V gene TRBV19, with D perhaps TRBD1 (6 bases). The CDR3 extends over 15 amino acids. Trimming took off 1 base at V and 0 bases at J, with 9 bases between the two ends. Germline CDR1 reads LNHDA; CDR2 reads SQIVND (reference sequence).

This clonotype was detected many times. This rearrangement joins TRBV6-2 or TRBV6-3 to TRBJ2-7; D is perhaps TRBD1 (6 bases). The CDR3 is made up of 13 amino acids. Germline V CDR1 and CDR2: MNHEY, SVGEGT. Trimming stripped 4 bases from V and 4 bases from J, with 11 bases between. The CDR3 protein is CASSWDNPYEQYV. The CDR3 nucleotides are TGTGCCAGCAGTTGGGACAACCCTTACGAGCAGTACGTC.

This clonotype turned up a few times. The CDR3 DNA follows: TGTGCCAGCAGCTCACCGGGGGTGGATGCTGATACGCAGTATTTT. The encoded protein is CASSSPGVDADTQYF. V gene TRBV7-6 combines with J gene TRBJ2-3, with D possibly matching TRBD2 (6 bases). This CDR3 is 15 amino acids long. Germline CDR1 SGHVS, CDR2 FNYEAQ. V lost 4 bases to trimming and J lost 6 bases, with 17 bases between them. Using reference TRBV7-6 and TRBJ2-3 for the parts outside the CDR3, the full variable domain is GAGVSQSPRYKVTKRGQDVALRCDPISGHVSLYWYRQALGQGPEFLTYFNYEAQQDKSGLPNDRFSAERPEGSISTLTIQRTEQRDSAMYRCASSSPGVDADTQYFGPGTRLTVL.

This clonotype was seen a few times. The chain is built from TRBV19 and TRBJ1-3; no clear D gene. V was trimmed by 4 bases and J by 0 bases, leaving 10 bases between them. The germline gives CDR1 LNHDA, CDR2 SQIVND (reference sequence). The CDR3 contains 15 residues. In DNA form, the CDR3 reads TGTGCCAGTAGTACGTCCGGGAGCTCTGGAAACACCATATATTTT. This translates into CASSTSGSSGNTIYF. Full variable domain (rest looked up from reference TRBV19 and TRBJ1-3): DGGITQSPKYLFRKEGQNVTLSCEQNLNHDAMYWYRQDPGQGLRLIYYSQIVNDFQKGDIAEGYSVSREKKESFPLTVTSAQKNPTAFYLCASSTSGSSGNTIYFGEGSWLTVV.

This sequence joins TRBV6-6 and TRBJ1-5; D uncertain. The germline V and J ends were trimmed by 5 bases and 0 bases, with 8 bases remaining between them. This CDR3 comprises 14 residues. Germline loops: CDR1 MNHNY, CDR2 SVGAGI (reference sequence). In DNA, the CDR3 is TGTGCCAGCAGTCCCGCCGCTAGCAATCAGCCCCAGCATTTT. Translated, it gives CASSPAASNQPQHF.